This TCR beta chain was found in a study of CD4 T cells in relation to SARS-CoV-2 and coronaviruses. Notes on the study in general: The cross-reactivity analysis covered only spike protein, not other viral proteins. Each donor contributed either pre-pandemic or post-infection samples, not both.

CD4 enrichment then naive enrichment separated naive from memory CD4+ cells. Trimming took 0 bases from V and 7 from J, leaving 19 bases between them. From germline, CDR1 is SGHDT and CDR2 YYEEEE. The CDR3 spans 16 residues. Deep TCR-beta sequencing used DNA from uncultured naive and memory CD4+ T cells. Libraries were prepared by immunoSEQ multiplex PCR; TCRdb keeps only in-frame clonotypes and omits some of them. The sample yields tens of thousands of clones, roughly 90% seen once. As for this clone: What it binds is not known.

The V call is TRBV5-6, the J call TRBJ1-1; D is unresolved. This TCR was sampled from an adult with COVID-19. Sequenced input: memory CD4+ T cells from PBMCs. This CDR3 is CASSLAVSGRTLEAFF. The CDR3 DNA sequence: TGTGCCAGCAGCTTGGCCGTGTCGGGCCGAACTCTTGAAGCTTTCTTT.